These T cell receptor beta chains were read from a single sample in a study of blood T cell repertoires in COVID-19. The method was immunoSEQ multiplex PCR; TCRdb's version includes in-frame clones alone and lacks a portion of them. The sample contains 45,000 to 50,000 clones, more than 70% of which appear only once. Sequenced input: peripheral blood. These receptors were obtained from a woman aged 55-70 years with acute or convalescent COVID-19. Both conserved end residues are part of each CDR3. Each record gives: J gene, clone size, D gene, V gene, CDR3 DNA, CDR3 protein. D genes are given only for firm matches. Part of the rows lack a size; the others show once, few, many or a class for expanded clones.

J: TRBJ2-1
size: once
D: .
V: TRBV9
DNA: TGTGCCAGCAGCGTAGGACGGGAACGGGAGTATCCCCCGAGCTCCTACAATGAGCAGTTCTTC
CDR3: CASSVGREREYPPSSYNEQFF

J: TRBJ2-3
size: .
D: .
V: TRBV2
DNA: TGTGCCAGCCTCCCGCGGGCTAGCCCGGGAGATACGCAGTATTTT
CDR3: CASLPRASPGDTQYF

J: TRBJ1-2
size: .
D: .
V: TRBV9
DNA: TGTGCCAGCAGCAGAACTCTACAGGGCAACTATGGCTACACCTTC
CDR3: CASSRTLQGNYGYTF

J: TRBJ1-1
size: few
D: TRBD1
V: TRBV25-1
DNA: TGTGCCAGCAGTGCGAACAGGGGTGAAGCTTTCTTT
CDR3: CASSANRGEAFF

J: TRBJ2-5
size: .
D: TRBD2
V: TRBV7-9
DNA: TGTGCCAGCAGCCAGGGGAGCGGGGGGGCCTGGATAGAGACCCAGTACTTC
CDR3: CASSQGSGGAWIETQYF

J: TRBJ2-3
size: once
D: TRBD2
V: TRBV9
DNA: TGTGCCAGTCTTCCCGGGACTAGCAGAACAGATACGCAGTATTTT
CDR3: CASLPGTSRTDTQYF

J: TRBJ2-7
size: .
D: .
V: TRBV2
DNA: TGTGCCAGCAGTGACTTGCAGGGTTACGAGCAGTACTTC
CDR3: CASSDLQGYEQYF

J: TRBJ2-7
size: .
D: TRBD2
V: TRBV6-2/TRBV6-3
DNA: TGTGCCAGCAGCAGACTAGCGGGGTACGAGCAGTACTTC
CDR3: CASSRLAGYEQYF

J: TRBJ2-6
size: few
D: TRBD1
V: TRBV4-2
DNA: TGTGCCAGCAGCCAACCGACAGGGGCTGGGGCCAACGTCCTGACTTTC
CDR3: CASSQPTGAGANVLTF

J: TRBJ1-1
size: .
D: .
V: TRBV2
DNA: TGTGCCAGCAGTGAGGGCATCATGAACACTGAAGCTTTCTTT
CDR3: CASSEGIMNTEAFF

J: TRBJ1-4
size: .
D: TRBD1
V: TRBV19
DNA: TGTGCCAGTAGTATTATCCGGACAGGGCAGGAAAAACTGTTTTTT
CDR3: CASSIIRTGQEKLFF

J: TRBJ2-3
size: .
D: TRBD2
V: TRBV30
DNA: TGTGCCTGGAGGAGCGGGAGTCGACATACGCAGTATTTT
CDR3: CAWRSGSRHTQYF

J: TRBJ1-2
size: .
D: .
V: TRBV14
DNA: TGTGCCAGCAGCCGACAGGACTATGGCTACACCTTC
CDR3: CASSRQDYGYTF

J: TRBJ2-3
size: .
D: .
V: TRBV25-1
DNA: TGTGCCAGCAGTGGGCTCGGGTCCACAGATACGCAGTATTTT
CDR3: CASSGLGSTDTQYF

J: TRBJ1-1
size: .
D: TRBD1
V: TRBV6-2/TRBV6-3
DNA: TGTGCCAGCAGTCCACGACAGGGTACTGAAGCTTTCTTT
CDR3: CASSPRQGTEAFF

J: TRBJ2-7
size: few
D: TRBD2
V: TRBV11-2
DNA: TGTGCCAGCAGCTTAGTCGGACTAGCGGGAGGAGAGCAGTACTTC
CDR3: CASSLVGLAGGEQYF

J: TRBJ1-5
size: once
D: .
V: TRBV4-3
DNA: TGCGCCAGCAGCCAAGATGGAGGTGGGAATCAGCCCCAGCATTTT
CDR3: CASSQDGGGNQPQHF

J: TRBJ2-1
size: .
D: TRBD2
V: TRBV4-2
DNA: TGTGCCAGCAGCCTGGGACTAGCGGGAACTTACAATGAGCAGTTCTTC
CDR3: CASSLGLAGTYNEQFF

J: TRBJ2-7
size: .
D: .
V: TRBV15
DNA: TGTGCCACCAGCAGAGAGGGGGACTTCTCCTACGAGCAGTACTTC
CDR3: CATSREGDFSYEQYF

J: TRBJ1-2
size: .
D: .
V: TRBV21-1
DNA: TGTGCCAGCAGCAAAGCGCGGGACAGCGGTGGCTACACCTTC
CDR3: CASSKARDSGGYTF

J: TRBJ2-7
size: few
D: .
V: TRBV15
DNA: TGTGCCACCAGCCCTAGTGGTGCGGGCGGAAGCTCCTACGAGCAGTACTTC
CDR3: CATSPSGAGGSSYEQYF

J: TRBJ2-1
size: .
D: TRBD1
V: TRBV5-1
DNA: TGCGCCAGCAGCTTGGGCATTCAAACCAGGGGGACAGGGGCGGGTGAGCAGTTCTTC
CDR3: CASSLGIQTRGTGAGEQFF

J: TRBJ1-2
size: .
D: TRBD1
V: TRBV4-3
DNA: TGCGCCAGCAGCCACTCGGGACAGCTTGGCTACACCTTC
CDR3: CASSHSGQLGYTF

J: TRBJ2-3
size: few
D: .
V: TRBV14
DNA: TGTGCCAGCAGCCCCGGGGGGCTAGCGGGCACAGATACGCAGTATTTT
CDR3: CASSPGGLAGTDTQYF

J: TRBJ1-5
size: .
D: TRBD1
V: TRBV5-1
DNA: TGCGCCAGCAGCTCGGACAGGGGCCCCCCGAGCAATCAGCCCCAGCATTTT
CDR3: CASSSDRGPPSNQPQHF

J: TRBJ1-2
size: .
D: .
V: TRBV18
DNA: TGTGCCAGCTCCCCCCTGGTACAGGGTAACTATGGCTACACCTTC
CDR3: CASSPLVQGNYGYTF

J: TRBJ2-7
size: .
D: .
V: TRBV12-5
DNA: TGTGCTAGTGGTTTGCCCCCGGACACCTACGAGCAGTACTTC
CDR3: CASGLPPDTYEQYF

J: TRBJ1-1
size: .
D: .
V: TRBV3-1/TRBV3-2
DNA: TGTGCCAGCAGCCAAGTTTCCCCCAGAGGCGTAGCTTTCTTT
CDR3: CASSQVSPRGVAFF

J: TRBJ2-1
size: .
D: TRBD2
V: TRBV18
DNA: TGTGCCAGCTCACCGACGGGGGGCAATGAGCAGTTCTTC
CDR3: CASSPTGGNEQFF

J: TRBJ1-1
size: .
D: TRBD1
V: TRBV27
DNA: TGTGCCAGCAGTCGTCGGACAGGGGCCAGGGGCACTGAAGCTTTCTTT
CDR3: CASSRRTGARGTEAFF

J: TRBJ2-1
size: .
D: TRBD1
V: TRBV6-5
DNA: TGTGCCAGCAGTAAAACAGGGGGCTTTGAGCAGTTCTTC
CDR3: CASSKTGGFEQFF

J: TRBJ1-1
size: .
D: .
V: TRBV23-1
DNA: TGCGCCAGCAGTCAACTACAGGGGAACACTGAAGCTTTCTTT
CDR3: CASSQLQGNTEAFF

J: TRBJ1-3
size: .
D: TRBD1
V: TRBV7-2
DNA: TGTGCCAGCAGCCTCGGAGGACAGGGTTCTGGAAACACCATATATTTT
CDR3: CASSLGGQGSGNTIYF

J: TRBJ1-2
size: .
D: .
V: TRBV3-1/TRBV3-2
DNA: TGTGCCAGCAGCCCCGAGAGTGGCTATGGCTACACCTTC
CDR3: CASSPESGYGYTF

J: TRBJ2-7
size: .
D: .
V: TRBV19
DNA: TGTGCCAGTAGTTCCCCCAGGGGTTTCGACGAGCAGTACTTC
CDR3: CASSSPRGFDEQYF

J: TRBJ2-5
size: .
D: .
V: TRBV6-5
DNA: TGTGCCAGCAGTAGAGGGGGCGCGGGGGAGACCCAGTACTTC
CDR3: CASSRGGAGETQYF